The clone carrying this T cell receptor (beta chain) was picked up a small number of times. Its specificity is not known. This sample was taken from a study of metastatic and nonmetastatic thyroid tumors. Study outcomes and limitations: Significantly higher TCR beta diversity was reportedly seen in malignant thyroid tumors than benign nodules, in blood and tumor.

Unmatched junction bases numbered 8, after V lost 0 bases and J lost 5 bases. Germline CDR1 reads SGHRS; CDR2 reads YFSETQ. The CDR3 length is 16 residues. With MiXCR, TCRdb called clones anew from the PCR reads. The repertoire consists of around 15,000 clones, with 24% occurring once and the leading ten covering roughly 8%. Nobody among the patients had been given any treatment before thyroid surgery. The clonotype originates from a female donor with papillary thyroid cancer or a benign thyroid nodule (not recorded which). Some clones in this sample may be carry-over from other donors' samples. The chain joins TRBV5-1 to TRBJ2-5; 9 bases are a match to TRBD2. The sequenced material came from tumor tissue. CDR3 in DNA: TGCGCCAGCAGCTTGGGGAGTAGCGGGAGTTTGGAGACCCAGTACTTC. Protein product: CASSLGSSGSLETQYF. The full variable domain, completed using reference TRBV5-1 and TRBJ2-5, is KAGVTQTPRYLIKTRGQQVTLSCSPISGHRSVSWYQQTPGQGLQFLFEYFSETQRNKGNFPGRFSGRQFSNSRSEMNVSTLELGDSALYLCASSLGSSGSLETQYFGPGTRLLVL.